This passage covers 8 T cell receptor beta chains from one sample sequenced in a study of brain T cells in children with intractable seizures. Time point in this sample: blood from clinic visit 5 months post-surgery; TSC patient then seizure free. Profiling relied on immunoSEQ multiplex PCR, and the TCRdb table lists in-frame clones only, not all of them. The sample includes hundreds of thousands of clones, nearly 95% of them seen just once. Specimen: peripheral blood, collected 4 to 5 months after surgery. These receptors originate from a boy younger than two with tuberous sclerosis and intractable seizures.

The chain couples TRBV6-1 to TRBJ2-5, with 12 bases identical to TRBD2. CDR3 length: 17 amino acids. Germline assignment: CDR1 MNHNS and CDR2 SASEGT. The V and J ends lost 4 bases and 5 bases, in that order; junction bases with no gene match: 11. CDR3: CASSGLAGGLFGETQYF. The CDR3 region has the DNA TGTGCCAGCAGTGGTCTAGCGGGGGGGCTGTTCGGTGAGACCCAGTACTTC.

The J gene is TRBJ2-3, the V gene TRBV6-8; unclear D gene. The CDR3 is made up of 11 amino acids. V lost 9 bases and J 4 bases, leaving 8 bases between the germline ends. Germline V CDR1 and CDR2: MNHGY, SAAAGT. The CDR3 nucleotides are TGTGCCAGGCCAAGGGCAGATACGCAGTATTTT. Translated, it gives CARPRADTQYF.

V gene TRBV4-1 combines with J gene TRBJ1-4; weak D call: TRBD1 (5 bases). CDR3 length equals 16 residues. The V end was cut by 1 base, the J end by 3 bases, with 12 bases between. CDR1 is MGHRA and CDR2 is YSYEKL in the germline V gene. The CDR3 protein is CASSQGTQGANEKLFF. The CDR3 DNA sequence: TGCGCCAGCAGCCAAGGCACCCAGGGAGCTAATGAAAAACTGTTTTTT.

The chain recombines TRBV5-1 with TRBJ2-7, with 11 bases lining up with TRBD1. This CDR3 region has 15 residues. Germline V gives CDR1 SGHRS, CDR2 YFSETQ. After removal of 0 bases from V and 6 bases from J, the junction contained 5 bases not matched to a gene. The CDR3 DNA sequence: TGCGCCAGCAGCTTGGAGCGGACAGGGGGCCTCGAGCAGTACTTC. Amino acids: CASSLERTGGLEQYF.

The rearrangement joins TRBV24-1 to TRBJ1-4, with a possible D match to TRBD1 (6 bases). CDR3 length equals 14 residues. Germline assignment: CDR1 KGHDR and CDR2 SFDVKD. The V end was cut by 9 bases, the J end by 0 bases, with 10 bases between. The CDR3 is CATQGRTTNEKLFF. As DNA, the CDR3 is TGTGCCACCCAGGGGAGGACAACTAATGAAAAACTGTTTTTT.

The chain has TRBV29-1 and TRBJ1-1; D is uncertain. Looked up from germline, CDR1 is SQVTM and CDR2 is ANQGSEA. This CDR3 spans 13 amino acids. The V end lost 4 bases, the J end lost 0 bases, and 9 bases lay between the germline ends. The CDR3 nucleotides are TGCAGCGTTGTTGAGGGCCTGAACACTGAAGCTTTCTTT. It specifies CSVVEGLNTEAFF.

The chain joins TRBV13 to TRBJ1-1; 10 positions agree with TRBD1. The CDR3 is made up of 14 amino acids. The germline V gene encodes CDR1 PRHDT and CDR2 FYEKMQ (reference sequence). The trim removed 6 bases at V and 5 bases at J, leaving 6 bases unmatched. CDR3 loop: CASRPTGGRTEAFF. In nucleotides, the CDR3 is TGTGCCAGCAGACCGACAGGGGGCAGAACTGAAGCTTTCTTT.

The chain links TRBV12-3 or TRBV12-4 to TRBJ1-1; D is ambiguous. With 4 bases removed from V and 1 base from J, the gap between germline ends came to 4 bases. The CDR3 runs 12 residues. DNA of the CDR3: TGTGCCAGCAGTTCAGGGAACACTGAAGCTTTCTTT. Translating it yields CASSSGNTEAFF.